Each of the 13 T cell receptor beta chains below was sequenced from the same sample in a study of T-cell memory formation after mild COVID-19. From the 5' RACE reads, TCRdb called clonotypes with MiXCR, one entry per CDR3 protein. The data show around 180,000 distinct CDR3 sequences, around 16% seen once. Sample: PBMCs or a T cell subset sorted from them (not recorded which). The receptors come from an adult woman who had mild COVID-19 (a few samples of this study predate the infection). Cell type and time point are not known.

This clonotype was observed a handful of times. V is TRBV5-4 and J is TRBJ2-3, with 10 bases lining up with TRBD1. V shed 3 bases, J shed 4 bases, and the junction held 2 bases outside the gene matches. The CDR3 consists of 14 residues. The germline gives CDR1 SGHNT, CDR2 YYREEE (reference sequence). The CDR3 protein is CASSSGTGADTQYF. The CDR3 DNA follows: TGTGCCAGCAGCTCGGGGACAGGGGCAGATACGCAGTATTTT.

This clonotype was counted a few times. The V and J genes are TRBV12-3 or TRBV12-4 and TRBJ1-6, with TRBD1 as a possible D gene (5 bases). The CDR3 totals 14 residues. Trimming cost V 5 bases and J 7 bases, with 12 bases left between them. CDR3 nucleotides: TGTGCCAGCAGTCACCTGGGGGGGAATTCACCCCTCCACTTT. Protein: CASSHLGGNSPLHF.

CDR3 sequence: CASSLMAGEQYF. The CDR3, as DNA: TGCGCCAGCAGCTTGATGGCGGGCGAGCAGTACTTC. The chain joins TRBV5-1 to TRBJ2-7, with D perhaps matching TRBD2 (5 bases). The germline V gene encodes CDR1 SGHRS and CDR2 YFSETQ. The CDR3 has 12 residues. The V gene lost 1 base and the J gene lost 6 bases, with 8 bases spanning the gap.

This clonotype has more than one count but fewer than ten. The chain carries TRBV5-1 and TRBJ2-3; perhaps TRBD2 as D (5 bases). The CDR3 length is 14 residues. The V and J ends lost 1 base and 3 bases respectively, with 9 bases between them. The V gene's germline CDR1 is SGHRS and CDR2 YFSETQ. For the CDR3, the DNA is TGCGCCAGCAGCTTGATCGGGGAGACAGATACGCAGTATTTT. Translation gives CASSLIGETDTQYF. Variable domain in full (rest from reference TRBV5-1 and TRBJ2-3): KAGVTQTPRYLIKTRGQQVTLSCSPISGHRSVSWYQQTPGQGLQFLFEYFSETQRNKGNFPGRFSGRQFSNSRSEMNVSTLELGDSALYLCASSLIGETDTQYFGPGTRLTVL.

The rearrangement links TRBV11-2 to TRBJ2-5; 11 positions match TRBD2. The CDR3 is made up of 14 amino acids. Germline trimming cut 1 base from V and 5 bases from J; bases unmatched to any gene: 0. CDR1 SGHAT and CDR2 FQNNGV come from the germline V gene. CDR3 DNA: TGTGCCAGCAGCTTAGGGACTAGCGGGGAGACCCAGTACTTC. This gives the protein CASSLGTSGETQYF.

The genes are TRBV2 and TRBJ1-5; maybe TRBD1 (5 bases). This CDR3 spans 15 amino acids. Germline-derived CDR1 and CDR2 are SNHLY and FYNNEI. Trimming pared 7 bases from V and 4 bases from J, leaving 17 bases between. This CDR3 is CASTEGRQRNQPQHF. The CDR3 bases are TGTGCCAGCACCGAAGGGAGACAGAGAAATCAGCCCCAGCATTTT.

This clonotype occurred a few times. V usage is TRBV11-2 and J usage is TRBJ2-2, with TRBD2 matching over 8 bases. J was trimmed by 6 bases and V by 3 bases; bases with no gene match: 6. Germline values: CDR1 SGHAT, CDR2 FQNNGV. This CDR3 has 15 amino acids. In DNA form, the CDR3 reads TGTGCCAGCAGCTTGATGCAAGCGGGAGCCGGGGAGCTGTTTTTT. Residues: CASSLMQAGAGELFF.

This clonotype was observed a few times. The CDR3 loop is CASSLVSASYEQYF. As DNA, the CDR3 is TGCGCCAGCAGCTTGGTATCGGCATCCTACGAGCAGTACTTC. J is TRBJ2-7 and V is TRBV5-1; no definite D call. V lost 0 bases and J 1 base, leaving 8 bases between the germline ends. The CDR3 contains 14 residues. Germline V gives CDR1 SGHRS, CDR2 YFSETQ.

The CDR3 loop reads CSAPRAAGGISGELFF. For the CDR3, the DNA is TGCAGTGCTCCTCGTGCAGCGGGAGGGATTAGCGGGGAGCTGTTTTTT. The V gene is TRBV20-1, the J gene TRBJ2-2; TRBD2 matches at 10 bases. J lost 7 bases, V lost 5 bases, and 13 bases had no gene match. Germline values: CDR1 DFQATT, CDR2 SNEGSKA (reference sequence). The CDR3 contains 16 residues.

This clonotype has just a few counts. The chain links TRBV5-1 to TRBJ1-5; D call uncertain. This CDR3 comprises 15 residues. The V and J ends lost 4 bases and 7 bases respectively, with 18 bases between them. CDR1 and CDR2 (germline): SGHRS, YFSETQ. The CDR3 reads CASSSRAGPNQPQHF. Written as DNA, the CDR3 is TGCGCCAGCAGCAGCCGGGCCGGACCCAACCAGCCCCAGCATTTT.

The rearrangement links TRBV5-1 to TRBJ1-6; 7 nucleotides agree with TRBD1. Germline lookup yields CDR1 SGHRS and CDR2 YFSETQ. CDR3 size: 16 residues. Trimming cost V 4 bases and J 5 bases; bases outside gene matches: 9. CDR3 residues: CASSEDRERDNSPLHF. The CDR3 bases are TGCGCCAGCAGCGAAGACAGGGAAAGGGATAATTCACCCCTCCACTTT. Looking up the rest from reference TRBV5-1 and TRBJ1-6 gives the full variable domain: KAGVTQTPRYLIKTRGQQVTLSCSPISGHRSVSWYQQTPGQGLQFLFEYFSETQRNKGNFPGRFSGRQFSNSRSEMNVSTLELGDSALYLCASSEDRERDNSPLHFGNGTRLTVT.

In its sample, this clonotype was seen a few times. The V gene is TRBV18, the J gene TRBJ2-1; D is unresolved. The germline V gene has CDR1 KGHSH and CDR2 LQKENI. V was clipped by 5 bases and J by 7 bases, with 12 bases between them. The CDR3 is 13 residues long. CDR3 nucleotide sequence: TGTGCCAGCTCAGCGCCGTCGAGGAATGAGCAGTTCTTC. Translated, it gives CASSAPSRNEQFF.

This clonotype was detected a few times. The chain links TRBV20-1 to TRBJ2-3; TRBD2 agrees at 7 bases. Germline V lookup: CDR1 DFQATT, CDR2 SNEGSKA (reference sequence). The CDR3 has 15 amino acids. The junction had 7 bases not matched to a gene; V was cut back by 2 bases and J by 2 bases. CDR3 nucleotide sequence: TGCAGTGCTAGACCTCCTAGCGGCCCCACAGATACGCAGTATTTT. Amino acids: CSARPPSGPTDTQYF.